The 13 T cell receptor beta chains listed next were all sequenced from one sample in a study of blood T cell repertoires in COVID-19. Sequencing used immunoSEQ multiplex PCR; TCRdb keeps in-frame clones, though not all of them. The sample has tens of thousands of clones, about 88% seen once; the top ten hold roughly 4.8%. What was sequenced was peripheral blood. The receptors come from a human donor in a cohort sampled during active COVID-19.

Here the CDR3 reads CAWSVGTSGRYEQYF. CDR3 nucleotides: TGTGCCTGGAGTGTTGGGACTAGCGGGAGGTACGAGCAGTACTTC. J is TRBJ2-7 and V is TRBV30, with 15 bases that match TRBD2. CDR1 is GTSNPN, CDR2 SVGIG, per germline (reference sequence). Trimming at V came to 0 bases and at J to 4 bases, leaving 1 base not matched to a gene. This CDR3 is built from 15 residues.

This clone appeared a few times. This chain joins TRBV19 and TRBJ2-7; 7 nucleotides line up with TRBD2. The germline gives CDR1 LNHDA, CDR2 SQIVND (reference sequence). V was clipped by 5 bases and J by 6 bases; unmatched bases: 7. CDR3 length: 13 residues. Here the CDR3 reads CASSLSGPSEQYF. Written as DNA, the CDR3 is TGTGCCAGTAGTCTTAGCGGGCCTTCCGAGCAGTACTTC. The variable domain in full, completed from reference TRBV19 and TRBJ2-7, reads DGGITQSPKYLFRKEGQNVTLSCEQNLNHDAMYWYRQDPGQGLRLIYYSQIVNDFQKGDIAEGYSVSREKKESFPLTVTSAQKNPTAFYLCASSLSGPSEQYFGPGTRLTVT.

The genes are TRBV30 and TRBJ1-2; D is undetermined. The germline gives CDR1 GTSNPN, CDR2 SVGIG (reference sequence). V lost 1 base to trimming and J lost 7 bases, with 10 bases between them. This CDR3 is built from 12 residues. The CDR3: CAWSEWAGGYTF. The CDR3 coding sequence is TGTGCCTGGAGTGAGTGGGCGGGTGGCTACACCTTC.

The chain combines TRBV4-2 with TRBJ2-1, with 10 bases that match TRBD2. Germline trimming cut 5 bases from V and 0 bases from J; bases unmatched to any gene: 7. This CDR3 has 17 amino acids. Germline V gene data show CDR1 as LGHNA and CDR2 as YNFKEQ. Written as DNA, the CDR3 is TGTGCCAGCAGCAAAATTCTAGCGGGAGTCTCCTACAATGAGCAGTTCTTC. Residues: CASSKILAGVSYNEQFF.

CDR3 sequence: CASSLRAGLYNEQFF. The CDR3 coding sequence is TGTGCCAGCAGCCTTCGAGCGGGGCTGTACAATGAGCAGTTCTTC. V is TRBV9 and J is TRBJ2-1; TRBD2 agrees at 7 bases. Germline loops: CDR1 SGDLS, CDR2 YYNGEE. V trimming: 4 bases; J trimming: 4 bases; junction bases outside the gene matches: 8. The CDR3 length is 15 residues.

This chain joins TRBV7-3 and TRBJ2-3; TRBD2 matches at 14 bases. The CDR3 runs to 16 residues. Germline CDR1 reads SGHTA; CDR2 reads FQGTGA. J was trimmed by 6 bases and V by 5 bases; bases with no gene match: 7. CDR3 amino acids: CASSEGLAGVADTQYF. As DNA, the CDR3 is TGTGCCAGCAGCGAGGGACTAGCGGGAGTCGCGGATACGCAGTATTTT.

The chain has TRBV7-8 and TRBJ2-7, with D perhaps TRBD2 (6 bases). The ends were cut back, 1 base at V and 0 bases at J, with 10 bases in the middle. The CDR3 is 15 amino acids. Germline assignment: CDR1 SGHVS and CDR2 FQNEAQ. The DNA of the CDR3 is TGTGCCAGCAGCTTAGTACTAGCCACCTCCTACGAGCAGTACTTC. This codes for CASSLVLATSYEQYF.

V is TRBV25-1 and J is TRBJ1-2; D is uncertain. With 2 bases removed from V and 4 bases from J, the gap between germline ends came to 5 bases. Looked up from germline, CDR1 is MGHDK and CDR2 is SYGVNS. The CDR3 loop spans 12 amino acids. The CDR3 bases are TGTGCCAGCAGTGAACCGGTCTATGGCTACACCTTC. This sequence encodes CASSEPVYGYTF.

This clone was seen just once. The V and J genes are TRBV27 and TRBJ2-7, with a tentative D call TRBD1 (6 bases). CDR3 length equals 16 residues. CDR1 is MNHEY and CDR2 is SMNVEV in the germline V gene (reference sequence). Trimming removed 5 bases at V and 2 bases at J, with 19 bases between. CDR3: CASSKKPGHWAYEQYF. CDR3 coding DNA: TGTGCCAGCAGTAAGAAACCGGGACATTGGGCCTACGAGCAGTACTTC.

The J gene is TRBJ1-5, the V gene TRBV2; 9 bases agree with TRBD1. The V segment lost 7 bases and the J segment 6 bases; nucleotides outside the gene matches: 7. Germline V gives CDR1 SNHLY, CDR2 FYNNEI. CDR3 length equals 14 residues. CDR3 bases: TGTGCCAGCACCTCGACAGGGGGGAGTCAGCCCCAGCATTTT. As protein: CASTSTGGSQPQHF.

J is TRBJ1-5 and V is TRBV24-1, with D uncertain. The CDR3 runs to 14 residues. Germline CDR1 and CDR2: KGHDR and SFDVKD. V gave up 5 bases and J gave up 0 bases, with 7 bases separating them. CDR3 nucleotide sequence: TGTGCCACCAGTGTCCGGTATAGCAATCAGCCCCAGCATTTT. Translating gives CATSVRYSNQPQHF.

This chain connects TRBV7-9 to TRBJ1-6, with D unresolved. Trimming cost V 2 bases and J 6 bases, with 8 bases left between them. The CDR3 covers 14 residues. Germline V CDR1 and CDR2: SEHNR, FQNEAQ (reference sequence). DNA of the CDR3: TGTGCCAGCAGCTTACTTGGCAGTAATTCACCCCTCCACTTT. This translates into CASSLLGSNSPLHF.

The rearrangement joins TRBV30 to TRBJ2-1; 9 positions agree with TRBD2. This CDR3 contains 15 residues. The junction had 10 bases not matched to a gene; V was cut back by 4 bases and J by 6 bases. Germline lookup yields CDR1 GTSNPN and CDR2 SVGIG (reference sequence). The CDR3 reads CAWIGGLAGINEQFF. The CDR3 DNA follows: TGTGCCTGGATCGGAGGGCTAGCGGGGATCAATGAGCAGTTCTTC. Together with reference TRBV30 and TRBJ2-1, the CDR3 gives the full variable domain: SQTIHQWPATLVQPVGSPLSLECTVEGTSNPNLYWYRQAAGRGLQLLFYSVGIGQISSEVPQNLSASRPQDRQFILSSKKLLLSDSGFYLCAWIGGLAGINEQFFGPGTRLTVL.